This T cell receptor beta chain was identified during a study of graft-versus-host responses after intestinal transplantation. Study-level information: The recipients all started with anti-thymocyte globulin induction and then took tacrolimus and steroids for approximately 3 years.

The assay was immunoSEQ multiplex PCR, and TCRdb's table has in-frame clones only and misses some. The table shows about 970 clones, with around 47% occurring only once. Around 200,000 CFSE-labeled responder cells were plated with around 200,000 irradiated, violet-dye-labeled stimulator cells. Proliferating CFSE-low CD3+CD4+ and CD3+CD8+ responders were sorted after the reaction. CDR1 and CDR2 (germline): MNHEY, SVGAGI. This CDR3 is built from 16 residues. V trimming: 2 bases; J trimming: 3 bases; junction bases outside the gene matches: 10. The sample in question was alloreactive CD8+ T cells from a mixed lymphocyte reaction culture, obtained before transplantation. Subset here: CFSE-low proliferating T cells sorted from roughly 6-day pre-transplant mixed lymphocyte reaction (GvH or HvG direction). This chain links TRBV6-5 with TRBJ2-7; 7 bases line up with TRBD2. This sequence was found in a human patient who was an organ donor for intestinal transplantation. This chain's CDR3 is CASSYLGHGGGYEQYF. DNA for the CDR3: TGTGCCAGCAGTTACCTCGGGCACGGCGGGGGCTACGAGCAGTACTTC.